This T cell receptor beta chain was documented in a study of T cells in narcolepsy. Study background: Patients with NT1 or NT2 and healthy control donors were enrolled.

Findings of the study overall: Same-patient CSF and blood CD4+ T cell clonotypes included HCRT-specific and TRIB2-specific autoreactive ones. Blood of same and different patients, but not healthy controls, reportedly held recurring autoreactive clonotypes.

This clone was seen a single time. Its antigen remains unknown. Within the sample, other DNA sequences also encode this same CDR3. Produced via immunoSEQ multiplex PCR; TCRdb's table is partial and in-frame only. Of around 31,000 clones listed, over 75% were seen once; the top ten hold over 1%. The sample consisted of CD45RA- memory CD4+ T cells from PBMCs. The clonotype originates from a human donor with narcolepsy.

This CDR3 is CASSFRGGVIHQPQHF. CDR3 nucleotides: TGTGCCAGCAGCTTCCGCGGGGGGGTTATTCATCAGCCCCAGCATTTT. V usage is TRBV27 and J usage is TRBJ1-5, with a possible D match to TRBD1 (5 bases). Per germline, CDR1 MNHEY and CDR2 SMNVEV (reference sequence). V was clipped by 6 bases and J by 5 bases, with 20 bases between them. This CDR3 is built from 16 residues.